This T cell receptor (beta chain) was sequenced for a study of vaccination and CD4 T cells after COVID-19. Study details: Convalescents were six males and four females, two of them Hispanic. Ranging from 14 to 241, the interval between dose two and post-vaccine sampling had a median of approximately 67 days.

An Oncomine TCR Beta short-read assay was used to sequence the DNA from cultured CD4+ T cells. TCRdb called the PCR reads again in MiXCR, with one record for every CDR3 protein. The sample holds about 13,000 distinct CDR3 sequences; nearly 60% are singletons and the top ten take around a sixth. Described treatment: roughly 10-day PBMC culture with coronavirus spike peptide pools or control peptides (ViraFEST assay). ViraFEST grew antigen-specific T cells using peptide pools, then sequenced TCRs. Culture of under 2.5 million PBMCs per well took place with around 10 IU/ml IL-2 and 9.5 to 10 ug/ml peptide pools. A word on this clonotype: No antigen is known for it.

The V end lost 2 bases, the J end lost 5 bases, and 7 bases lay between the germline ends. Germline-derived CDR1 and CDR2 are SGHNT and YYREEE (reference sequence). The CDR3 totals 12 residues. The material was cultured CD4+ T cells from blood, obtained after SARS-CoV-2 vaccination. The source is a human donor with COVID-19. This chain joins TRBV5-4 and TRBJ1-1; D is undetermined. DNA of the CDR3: TGTGCCAGCAGCTTCGGGGAGACTGAAGCTTTCTTT. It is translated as CASSFGETEAFF.